The T cell receptor beta chain described here comes from a study of OX40 agonist ivuxolimab in advanced cancers. Study-level results: By week 6 at 0.1 to 3.0 mg/kg, blood CD4+ and CD8+ T cells had expanded clonally. Low normalized T-cell clonal expansion was additionally recorded for some nonresponders.

Assay used: immunoSEQ multiplex PCR; TCRdb lists only in-frame clones, some missing. The sample consists of 60,000 to 75,000 clones, almost 90% of them appearing once. The CDR3 contains 12 residues. V gave up 5 bases and J gave up 6 bases; unmatched junction bases: 3. Germline V gene data show CDR1 as SGHNT and CDR2 as YYREEE (reference sequence). In the case of this clone: The antigen is not known.

The chain links TRBV5-4 to TRBJ1-1, with TRBD1 identical over 8 bases. Material: CD4+ or CD8+ T cells sorted from blood, obtained in a trial of the OX40 agonist ivuxolimab. The receptor was isolated from an adult with an advanced solid tumor such as melanoma, head and neck, liver or kidney cancer. DNA of the CDR3: TGTGCCAGCAGAAAACAGGGGGCTGAAGCTTTCTTT. It codes for CASRKQGAEAFF.